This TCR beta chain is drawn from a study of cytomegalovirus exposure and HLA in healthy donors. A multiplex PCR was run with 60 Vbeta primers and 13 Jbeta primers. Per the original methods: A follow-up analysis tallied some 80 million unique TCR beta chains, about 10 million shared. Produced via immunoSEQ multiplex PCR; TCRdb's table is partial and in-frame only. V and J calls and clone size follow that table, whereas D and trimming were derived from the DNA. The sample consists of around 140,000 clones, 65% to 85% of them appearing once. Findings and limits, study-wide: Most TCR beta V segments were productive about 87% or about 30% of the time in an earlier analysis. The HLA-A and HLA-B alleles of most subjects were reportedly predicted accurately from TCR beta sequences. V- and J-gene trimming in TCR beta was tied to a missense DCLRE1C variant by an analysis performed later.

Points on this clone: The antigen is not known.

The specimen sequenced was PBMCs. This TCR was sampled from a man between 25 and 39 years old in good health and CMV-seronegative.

This CDR3 is CASSDRQEQFF. DNA for the CDR3: TGTGCCAGCAGCGACCGACAGGAGCAGTTCTTC. The gene calls are TRBV9 and TRBJ2-1; D possibly corresponds to TRBD1 (5 bases). This CDR3 is built from 11 residues. Germline V gives CDR1 SGDLS, CDR2 YYNGEE. Trimming took 3 bases from V and 10 from J, leaving 8 bases between them.